This TCR beta chain originates from a study of blood T cells in healthy people across ages. Study summary: Through template switching, about one barcoded beta molecule was captured per two T cells, as measured in model experiments. Study-level findings and limits: Naive T cell percentage and TCR beta diversity correlated strongly. From one million sequenced T cells, diversity estimates were lower bounds.

The CDR3 contains 18 residues. Trimming took 2 bases from V and 1 from J; bases not matched to a gene: 7. The germline CDR1 and CDR2 sequences are SEHNR and FQNEAQ (reference sequence). The second PCR ran roughly 6 to 12 cycles with a sample-barcoded 5' primer and J-beta primers. With 12 random nucleotides, a template-switch adaptor tagged each individual cDNA molecule. TCRdb ran MiXCR on the 5' RACE reads and lists one entry per CDR3 protein. The sample carries about 1.1 million distinct CDR3 sequences, less than 45% recorded once. In the case of this clonotype: Its matching antigen is unknown.

Source material: blood. This sequence joins TRBV7-9 and TRBJ2-4; 11 bases are shared with TRBD1. The clonotype originates from a man aged 18 to 29 in good health. CDR3 DNA: TGTGCCAGCAGCTTATGGACAGGGGGCGCTTCGGCCAAAAACATTCAGTACTTC. Amino acid sequence: CASSLWTGGASAKNIQYF.